This T cell receptor (beta chain) was captured in a study of T cell responses to AZD1222 COVID-19 vaccine. General study findings and limits: Clonal diversity may have been underestimated, and the donors were mostly white British, with more females than males.

Libraries were prepared by immunoSEQ multiplex PCR; TCRdb keeps only in-frame clonotypes and omits some of them. The table records under 200,000 clones, around nine tenths of them present only once. The CDR3 extends over 14 amino acids. Per germline, CDR1 LNHDA and CDR2 SQIVND (reference sequence). V was shortened by 6 bases and J by 0 bases, with 9 bases between the two germline ends. For this clone: What it binds is not known.

The chain has TRBV19 and TRBJ1-3; D not resolved. The sequence was obtained from an adult who received the MenACWY meningococcal vaccine as a control. The sequencing used peripheral blood, collected 28 days after the second dose of the MenACWY control vaccine. The CDR3 is CASRRGHSGNTIYF. The CDR3 coding sequence is TGTGCCAGTAGGAGAGGGCACTCTGGAAACACCATATATTTT.